Presented here are 5 T cell receptor beta chains from one specimen sequenced in a study of identical twins (dated by TCRdb to about 2016). The library was obtained by 5' RACE. Sequencing relied on an Illumina HiSeq 2000. TCRdb redid the processing of the public reads, applying fastp at Q25 and MiXCR, and retained in-frame beta chains. For every CDR3 protein sequence, its rows merge into one entry that carries the most common genes and DNA. This sample holds approximately 700,000 distinct CDR3 sequences; over 15% were observed only once. The ten largest clones capture over 10% of the sample. The sample was also reused in another study, on T cells expressing NK-cell markers.

Sequencing was done on a sample of PBMCs. These receptors came from a woman aged 18-29 years in good health.

The chain employs TRBV3-1 and TRBJ2-1, with TRBD2 matching over 8 bases. The CDR3 extends over 14 amino acids. V was clipped by 4 bases and J by 10 bases; unmatched bases: 9. CDR1 is LGHDT, CDR2 YNNKEL, per germline (reference sequence). The CDR3 sequence: CASSPIGGAKEQFF. In nucleotides, the CDR3 is TGTGCCAGCAGCCCCATCGGGGGGGCGAAAGAGCAGTTCTTC.

This clonotype came up once. At one of its ends the junction is not consistent with the germline gene, which may arise from a read error. The J gene is TRBJ2-3, the V gene TRBV20-1; 15 nucleotides agree with TRBD2. CDR1 and CDR2 from the germline V gene are DFQATT and SNEGSKA (reference sequence). The CDR3 spans 17 residues. CDR3 sequence: CCAGGLAGGPSTDTQYF. The CDR3 DNA reads TGCTGTGCTGGCGGACTAGCGGGAGGGCCAAGCACAGATACGCAGTATTTT.

The chain combines TRBV20-1 with TRBJ1-2, with TRBD1 as a possible D gene (6 bases). CDR3 length: 13 amino acids. Trimming left V 2 bases short and J 2 bases short, with 9 bases between. Germline V gene data show CDR1 as DFQATT and CDR2 as SNEGSKA (reference sequence). The CDR3 region has the DNA TGCAGTGCTAGAAGGGGGGGAAACTATGGCTACACCTTC. Translated, it gives CSARRGGNYGYTF.

This clonotype turned up a few times. V and J are TRBV3-1 and TRBJ1-6, with no clear D. Germline V gene data show CDR1 as LGHDT and CDR2 as YNNKEL (reference sequence). Deletions cut 4 bases from V and 15 bases from J, with 16 bases between. The CDR3 spans 13 residues. The CDR3 bases are TGTGCCAGCAGCCCAAGAGAGATCGCTGGCCTCCACTTT. This encodes CASSPREIAGLHF.

This clonotype was observed a handful of times. The V and J genes are TRBV2 and TRBJ2-5, with 10 bases lining up with TRBD2. V was clipped by 7 bases and J by 4 bases; unmatched bases: 6. CDR1 is SNHLY, CDR2 FYNNEI, per germline. The CDR3 is made up of 14 amino acids. In DNA, the CDR3 is TGTGCCAGCACCAGCGGGGGGGCCGGAGAGACCCAGTACTTC. It codes for CASTSGGAGETQYF.